These 27 T cell receptor beta chains came from one sample sequenced in a study of T cell responses to AZD1222 COVID-19 vaccine. Clones were sequenced by immunoSEQ multiplex PCR, and TCRdb holds only the in-frame ones, with some missing. The repertoire holds tens of thousands of clones, roughly 80% seen once, with 6% to 7% in the top ten. The input for sequencing was peripheral blood, taken on day 0 of AZD1222 vaccination. The receptors come from an adult in good health.

The chain is built from TRBV7-2 and TRBJ2-6, with D hard to call. Germline loops: CDR1 SGHTA, CDR2 FQGNSA. There are 14 residues in the CDR3. With 1 base removed from V and 1 base from J, the gap between germline ends came to 2 bases. This CDR3 is CASSLGSGANVLTF. The DNA for the CDR3 is TGTGCCAGCAGCTTAGGGTCTGGGGCCAACGTCCTGACTTTC.

This clone was observed once. V is TRBV2 and J is TRBJ1-2, with unresolved D. The germline gives CDR1 SNHLY, CDR2 FYNNEI. The CDR3 runs to 15 residues. V dropped 3 bases and J dropped 3 bases, with 14 bases sitting between them. CDR3 bases: TGTGCCAGCAGTGATCTGGGTGCAGACTACTATGGCTACACCTTC. Protein: CASSDLGADYYGYTF.

The chain carries TRBV5-1 and TRBJ2-5; TRBD2 aligns across 11 bases. The CDR3 covers 14 residues. CDR1 is SGHRS and CDR2 is YFSETQ in the germline V gene. The trim removed 4 bases at V and 10 bases at J, leaving 9 bases unmatched. The CDR3 DNA follows: TGCGCCAGCAGCGAAGGGACTAGCGGTCTCCACCAGTACTTC. Its protein product is CASSEGTSGLHQYF. Together with reference TRBV5-1 and TRBJ2-5, the CDR3 gives the full variable domain: KAGVTQTPRYLIKTRGQQVTLSCSPISGHRSVSWYQQTPGQGLQFLFEYFSETQRNKGNFPGRFSGRQFSNSRSEMNVSTLELGDSALYLCASSEGTSGLHQYFGPGTRLLVL.

The chain joins TRBV6-5 to TRBJ1-4; possible D gene TRBD1, 6 bases. V was shortened by 6 bases and J by 0 bases, with 8 bases between the two germline ends. This CDR3 has 14 residues. CDR1 is MNHEY, CDR2 SVGAGI, per germline. The DNA of the CDR3 is TGTGCCAGCAGGCGGACAGCAACTAATGAAAAACTGTTTTTT. This codes for CASRRTATNEKLFF.

This clone was seen a few times. The gene calls are TRBV6-5 and TRBJ1-6; D unclear. The CDR3 is made up of 15 amino acids. Germline-derived CDR1 and CDR2 are MNHEY and SVGAGI. V shed 6 bases and J shed 7 bases, with 16 bases lying between them. For the CDR3, the DNA is TGTGCCAGCAGACGTCAGGTGGCCGTCAATTCACCCCTCCACTTT. Protein sequence: CASRRQVAVNSPLHF.

This clone appeared many times. In nucleotides, the CDR3 is TGTGCCAGCAGCTCCACAGGGAACTATGGCTACACCTTC. The encoded protein is CASSSTGNYGYTF. V usage is TRBV7-9 and J usage is TRBJ1-2, with D perhaps matching TRBD1 (6 bases). Per the germline V gene, CDR1 is SEHNR and CDR2 is FQNEAQ (reference sequence). There are 13 residues in the CDR3. V lost 4 bases to trimming and J lost 2 bases, with 8 bases between them.

This chain connects TRBV23-1 to TRBJ2-2; D unclear. TRBV23-1 is noted as an ORF with a role that remains uncertain. Trimming pared 3 bases from V and 2 bases from J, leaving 10 bases between. The CDR3 runs to 15 residues. The CDR3 reads CASSHWQQNTGELFF. In nucleotides, the CDR3 is TGCGCCAGCAGTCACTGGCAGCAAAACACCGGGGAGCTGTTTTTT.

The CDR3 is CAISVNPTGSSNQPQHF. As DNA, the CDR3 is TGTGCCATCAGCGTCAATCCGACAGGTTCAAGCAATCAGCCCCAGCATTTT. The V call is TRBV10-3, the J call TRBJ1-5, with D maybe TRBD1 (6 bases). CDR3 length: 17 residues. V lost 6 bases to trimming and J lost 1 base, with 19 bases between them. The V gene's germline CDR1 is ENHRY and CDR2 SYGVKD.

The chain links TRBV5-4 to TRBJ1-2; 11 nucleotides align to TRBD1. CDR3 length: 16 residues. Trimming removed 6 bases from V and 4 bases from J; junction bases left unmatched: 11. Germline V gene sequence: CDR1 SGHNT, CDR2 YYREEE (reference sequence). The CDR3: CASTSGQGATFYGYTF. CDR3 nucleotide sequence: TGTGCCAGCACCTCAGGACAGGGGGCTACATTCTATGGCTACACCTTC.

This sequence joins TRBV28 and TRBJ2-7; the match to TRBD1 covers 10 bases. Germline trimming cut 5 bases from V and 4 bases from J; bases unmatched to any gene: 5. The CDR3 is 14 residues long. Germline values: CDR1 MDHEN, CDR2 SYDVKM. CDR3 in DNA: TGTGCCAGCAGTCTGGGACAGGGGCCTTACGAGCAGTACTTC. It yields the protein CASSLGQGPYEQYF.

The CDR3 DNA reads TGTGCCAGCAGTGGACCCGGACAGGGCACTCAGCCCCAGCATTTT. Encoded protein: CASSGPGQGTQPQHF. The chain recombines TRBV6-6 with TRBJ1-5; 8 nucleotides agree with TRBD1. Losses at the gene ends were 5 bases for V and 6 bases for J; bases not matched to a gene: 9. Germline CDR1 reads MNHNY; CDR2 reads SVGAGI (reference sequence). The CDR3 runs to 15 residues.

In this sample, this clone turned up a few times. V is TRBV24-1 and J is TRBJ1-1, with TRBD1 identical over 10 bases. J was trimmed by 5 bases and V by 8 bases; bases with no gene match: 4. The CDR3 totals 13 residues. From germline, CDR1 is KGHDR and CDR2 SFDVKD. The CDR3 DNA reads as TGTGCCACCATAGGACAGGGGGGAACTGAAGCTTTCTTT. This sequence encodes CATIGQGGTEAFF.

The chain joins TRBV7-9 to TRBJ1-1; TRBD1 aligns across 8 bases. The CDR3 contains 13 residues. Per germline, CDR1 SEHNR and CDR2 FQNEAQ (reference sequence). Trimming at V came to 10 bases and at J to 0 bases, leaving 4 bases not matched to a gene. The CDR3 nucleotides are TGTGCCACCACGACAGGGGTGAACACTGAAGCTTTCTTT. Translating it yields CATTTGVNTEAFF.

This rearrangement joins TRBV6-5 to TRBJ2-7; D is undetermined. The CDR3 has 14 residues. Germline V gene sequence: CDR1 MNHEY, CDR2 SVGAGI. The V and J ends lost 6 bases and 6 bases respectively, with 18 bases between them. Here the CDR3 reads CASSRHRGRVEQYF. The CDR3 coding sequence is TGTGCCAGCAGCCGACACAGAGGTCGGGTCGAGCAGTACTTC.

The chain links TRBV13 to TRBJ2-1, with D unresolved. Germline V gene lookup returns CDR1 PRHDT and CDR2 FYEKMQ (reference sequence). CDR3 size: 12 residues. Trimming cost V 0 bases and J 15 bases, with 12 bases left between them. CDR3 sequence: CASSLGRISLFF. CDR3 coding DNA: TGTGCCAGCAGCTTAGGGAGAATTTCTCTGTTCTTC.

V usage is TRBV12-3 or TRBV12-4 and J usage is TRBJ1-5, with D perhaps matching TRBD1 (5 bases). This CDR3 has 12 amino acids. Trimming left V 5 bases short and J 6 bases short, with 8 bases between. This chain's CDR3 is CASSPQGQPQHF. For the CDR3, the DNA is TGTGCCAGCAGTCCCCAGGGTCAGCCCCAGCATTTT.

The chain is built from TRBV29-1 and TRBJ2-5; the D gene is possibly TRBD1 (6 bases). The CDR3 loop spans 13 amino acids. V lost 7 bases to trimming and J lost 1 base, with 13 bases between them. CDR1 is SQVTM and CDR2 is ANQGSEA in the germline V gene. The DNA for the CDR3 is TGCAGCGCCGGCAGGGGCCCCCAAGAGACCCAGTACTTC. Translated: CSAGRGPQETQYF. Using reference TRBV29-1 and TRBJ2-5 for the parts outside the CDR3, the full variable domain is SAVISQKPSRDICQRGTSLTIQCQVDSQVTMMFWYRQQPGQSLTLIATANQGSEATYESGFVIDKFPISRPNLTFSTLTVSNMSPEDSSIYLCSAGRGPQETQYFGPGTRLLVL.

V gene TRBV29-1 combines with J gene TRBJ2-7; the match to TRBD2 covers 8 bases. V trimming: 1 base; J trimming: 1 base; junction bases outside the gene matches: 6. The length of the CDR3 is 15 residues. In germline, CDR1 is SQVTM, CDR2 ANQGSEA. The CDR3 nucleotides are TGCAGCGTTGAAGGAGCTAGCGGGTCTTCCTACGAGCAGTACTTC. This translates into CSVEGASGSSYEQYF.

V is TRBV7-3 and J is TRBJ2-7, with D perhaps TRBD1 (6 bases). With 3 bases removed from V and 2 bases from J, the gap between germline ends came to 11 bases. From germline, CDR1 is SGHTA and CDR2 FQGTGA. There are 14 residues in the CDR3. The CDR3, as DNA: TGTGCCAGCAGCTTGGAAGGGGGACCCTACGAGCAGTACTTC. Amino acid sequence: CASSLEGGPYEQYF.

The rearrangement joins TRBV14 to TRBJ1-6; perhaps TRBD1 as D (5 bases). The CDR3 contains 15 residues. CDR1 SGHDN and CDR2 FVKESK come from the germline V gene. The V and J ends lost 3 bases and 9 bases respectively, with 15 bases between them. The CDR3 loop is CASSHERGQFSPLHF. In DNA, the CDR3 is TGTGCCAGCAGCCACGAAAGGGGCCAGTTTTCACCCCTCCACTTT.

The chain carries TRBV12-5 and TRBJ1-2; D ambiguous. This CDR3 has 12 amino acids. V was trimmed by 1 base and J by 5 bases, leaving 5 bases between them. Germline CDR1 and CDR2: LGHNT and FRNRAP. The CDR3 protein is CASGLGSYGYTF. CDR3 coding DNA: TGTGCTAGTGGTTTGGGCAGTTATGGCTACACCTTC.

This clone was detected only a few times. The rearrangement links TRBV4-1 to TRBJ1-5; 9 bases are shared with TRBD1. Germline V gene sequence: CDR1 MGHRA, CDR2 YSYEKL. The CDR3 is 16 amino acids. J was trimmed by 8 bases and V by 0 bases; bases with no gene match: 8. In DNA, the CDR3 is TGCGCCAGCAGCCAAGATCCCTGGACAGGGGATAAGCCCCAGCATTTT. It translates to CASSQDPWTGDKPQHF.

V and J are TRBV28 and TRBJ1-2; tentatively, D is TRBD1 (5 bases). CDR3 length: 15 residues. Germline CDR1 reads MDHEN; CDR2 reads SYDVKM. Trimming shortened V by 2 bases and J by 4 bases, and 14 bases separated the two germline ends. The CDR3 DNA reads as TGTGCCAGCAGTTTAGTCCAGGGAGGGTCCTATGGCTACACCTTC. This translates into CASSLVQGGSYGYTF.

The chain joins TRBV28 to TRBJ1-5; 7 nucleotides match TRBD1. The germline V gene encodes CDR1 MDHEN and CDR2 SYDVKM. This CDR3 contains 14 residues. After removal of 5 bases from V and 6 bases from J, the junction contained 7 bases not matched to a gene. The CDR3 DNA reads as TGTGCCAGCAGTACAGGGGTGGGAGGTCAGCCCCAGCATTTT. Translation gives CASSTGVGGQPQHF.

This clone was found a few times. The genes are TRBV2 and TRBJ2-1; D tentatively reads TRBD1 or TRBD2 (6 bases each). Germline V lookup: CDR1 SNHLY, CDR2 FYNNEI. V lost 4 bases and J lost 5, with 21 bases in between. The CDR3 loop spans 17 amino acids. The CDR3 DNA follows: TGTGCCAGCAGTGTTAGGGGGGCGGGATGGGATAACAATGAGCAGTTCTTC. Its protein product is CASSVRGAGWDNNEQFF.

J is TRBJ2-7 and V is TRBV28; possible D gene TRBD2, 6 bases. Trimming stripped 10 bases from V and 10 bases from J, with 23 bases between. The CDR3 extends over 13 amino acids. The germline CDR1 and CDR2 sequences are MDHEN and SYDVKM. The CDR3 loop reads CATGGGIRMLQYV. In DNA form, the CDR3 reads TGTGCCACCGGGGGAGGAATACGGATGCTTCAGTACGTC.

The J gene is TRBJ2-2, the V gene TRBV4-1; no definite D call. The CDR3 runs to 13 residues. V dropped 6 bases and J dropped 4 bases, with 9 bases sitting between them. Germline V CDR1 and CDR2: MGHRA, YSYEKL. The CDR3, as DNA: TGCGCCAGCAGTCACGACCCCACCGGGGAGCTGTTTTTT. Amino acids: CASSHDPTGELFF.